Listed below are T cell receptor beta chains from one sample, sequenced in a study of cytomegalovirus exposure and HLA in healthy donors. Libraries were prepared by immunoSEQ multiplex PCR; TCRdb keeps only in-frame clonotypes and omits some of them. The sample has 100,000 or so clones, 67% seen once. Sequencing used PBMCs. These receptors all stem from a man younger than 40 in good health and CMV-seronegative. Each CDR3 is given with its conserved first and last residue. The D gene is left open where the match is weak. The size of a clone is reported for some rows only, either as once, few or many, or as a class for expanded clones.

clone_size d_call j_call v_call cdr3_aa cdr3_nt
NA TRBD1 TRBJ1-4 TRBV13 CASSYYRGRDEKLFF TGTGCCAGCAGCTACTACAGGGGGCGGGACGAAAAACTGTTTTTT
NA NA TRBJ1-1 TRBV30 CAWRDYTEAFF TGTGCCTGGAGGGACTACACTGAAGCTTTCTTT
few NA TRBJ2-1 TRBV4-1 CASSQGLYNEQFF TGCGCCAGCAGCCAAGGACTTTACAATGAGCAGTTCTTC
many NA TRBJ1-1 TRBV10-3 CAISDGALTEAFF TGTGCCATCAGTGATGGGGCCCTCACTGAAGCTTTCTTT
NA TRBD1 TRBJ1-5 TRBV6-6 CASSLRQGVPSQPQHF TGTGCCAGCAGTCTGAGACAGGGGGTACCCAGTCAGCCCCAGCATTTT
NA TRBD2 TRBJ2-1 TRBV7-7 CASSAGTSAYNEQFF TGTGCCAGCAGCGCCGGGACTAGCGCTTATAATGAGCAGTTCTTC
NA NA TRBJ2-7 TRBV7-9 CASSVSYEQYF TGTGCCAGCAGCGTCAGCTACGAGCAGTACTTC
NA NA TRBJ1-1 TRBV27 CASSLSGVAFF TGTGCCAGCAGTTTATCAGGGGTAGCTTTCTTT
NA NA TRBJ1-5 TRBV18 CASSPNHRDYGEPQHF TGTGCCAGCTCACCAAACCACCGGGACTACGGGGAGCCCCAGCATTTT
NA TRBD1 TRBJ1-1 TRBV2 CASLRNRGANTEAFF TGTGCCAGCCTCAGAAACAGGGGAGCGAACACTGAAGCTTTCTTT
once NA TRBJ1-4 TRBV7-9 CASSLAGGRGTATNEKLFF TGTGCCAGCAGCTTAGCCGGGGGGCGAGGGACTGCAACTAATGAAAAACTGTTTTTT
few NA TRBJ1-6 TRBV30 CAWRDSRYSFNSPLHF TGTGCCTGGAGGGACAGCCGTTATTCCTTTAATTCACCCCTCCACTTT
few TRBD1 TRBJ1-1 TRBV6-4 CASSDRDSSEAFF TGTGCCAGCAGTGACAGGGACAGCTCTGAAGCTTTCTTT
NA TRBD1 TRBJ2-5 TRBV10-1 CASSESGQQETQYF TGCGCCAGCAGTGAGTCGGGACAGCAAGAGACCCAGTACTTC
NA NA TRBJ1-1 TRBV14 CASSRQMNTEAFF TGTGCCAGCAGCCGACAGATGAACACTGAAGCTTTCTTT
few NA TRBJ2-7 TRBV6-1 CASSVPLGGAGEQYF TGTGCCAGCAGTGTTCCCTTGGGCGGGGCGGGCGAGCAGTACTTC
few TRBD2 TRBJ2-7 TRBV7-9 CASSSRTSGKLYEQYF TGTGCCAGCAGCTCCCGGACTAGCGGGAAGCTCTACGAGCAGTACTTC
NA NA TRBJ2-7 TRBV5-1 CASSYSGLSLEQYF TGCGCCAGCAGCTACTCAGGGCTCTCCCTCGAGCAGTACTTC
few NA TRBJ2-7 TRBV7-9 CASSLGLPSRQYF TGTGCCAGCAGCTTGGGACTCCCTTCGCGGCAGTACTTC
few TRBD2 TRBJ2-7 TRBV7-2 CASSSVAGGSPYEQYF TGTGCCAGCAGCTCAGTAGCGGGGGGGTCCCCCTACGAGCAGTACTTC
NA TRBD1 TRBJ2-7 TRBV27 CASSLTGQNYEQYF TGTGCCAGCAGCCTCACGGGACAGAACTACGAGCAGTACTTC
few TRBD1 TRBJ1-2 TRBV6-1 CASSEVVGQGYGYTF TGTGCCAGCAGTGAAGTTGTGGGACAGGGGTATGGCTACACCTTC
NA NA TRBJ1-1 TRBV5-1 CASSLEQGTLAFF TGCGCCAGCAGCTTGGAGCAGGGAACGCTGGCTTTCTTT
NA TRBD2 TRBJ2-2 TRBV6-5 CASSYRDYYTGELFF TGTGCCAGCAGTTACCGGGACTACTACACCGGGGAGCTGTTTTTT
NA TRBD1 TRBJ1-2 TRBV2 CASSEIRGRDSGYTF TGTGCCAGCAGTGAAATAAGGGGGCGCGATTCGGGCTACACCTTC
NA NA TRBJ1-3 TRBV18 CASSPAGISSGNTIYF TGTGCCAGCTCACCCGCGGGGATAAGCTCTGGAAACACCATATATTTT
NA TRBD2 TRBJ2-7 TRBV7-8 CASRPLDSGSGEQYF TGTGCCAGCAGACCCTTGGATAGCGGGAGCGGCGAGCAGTACTTC
few TRBD2 TRBJ2-7 TRBV28 CATAQGTSGRASYEQYF TGTGCCACCGCCCAGGGGACTAGCGGGAGGGCCTCCTACGAGCAGTACTTC
few NA TRBJ1-2 TRBV19 CASSSQGYGYTF TGTGCCAGTAGTAGCCAGGGCTATGGCTACACCTTC
NA NA TRBJ2-1 TRBV28 CASRPRDWSSYNEQFF TGTGCCAGCAGACCCCGGGACTGGAGCTCCTACAATGAGCAGTTCTTC
few NA TRBJ2-7 TRBV5-4 CASSLVLYEQYF TGTGCCAGCAGCTTGGTCCTGTACGAGCAGTACTTC
NA TRBD1 TRBJ2-3 TRBV29-1 CSVEGDSWNTDTQYF TGCAGCGTTGAGGGGGACAGTTGGAACACAGATACGCAGTATTTT
NA NA TRBJ2-3 TRBV7-2 CASSLARAGTADTQYF TGTGCCAGCAGCTTAGCGCGTGCGGGAACGGCAGATACGCAGTATTTT
few TRBD1 TRBJ2-1 TRBV27 CASSSDRGGYNEQFF TGTGCCAGCAGTTCGGACAGGGGAGGATACAATGAGCAGTTCTTC
NA NA TRBJ1-2 TRBV10-3 CAISEGEYGYTF TGTGCCATCAGTGAGGGGGAGTACGGCTACACCTTC
NA TRBD1 TRBJ2-6 TRBV27 CASSTGTGGSGANVLTF TGTGCCAGCAGTACGGGGACAGGGGGAAGCGGGGCCAACGTCCTGACTTTC
NA NA TRBJ1-5 TRBV28 CASTEYQGAGSRQPQHF TGTGCCAGCACCGAATACCAAGGTGCGGGCAGTAGGCAGCCCCAGCATTTT
once NA TRBJ1-1 TRBV4-2 CASSHEQGMNTEAFF TGTGCCAGCAGCCACGAACAGGGAATGAACACTGAAGCTTTCTTT
NA NA TRBJ1-2 TRBV15 CATSRGGANYGYPF TGTGCCACCAGCAGAGGCGGAGCTAACTATGGCTACCCCTTC
once TRBD1 TRBJ2-3 TRBV2 CAREKRDSTSSTDTQYF TGTGCCAGAGAGAAGAGGGACAGTACCTCTAGCACAGATACGCAGTATTTT
few TRBD2 TRBJ2-7 TRBV4-2 CASSQGLASDYEQYF TGTGCCAGCAGCCAAGGACTAGCGTCCGACTACGAGCAGTACTTC
NA NA TRBJ2-3 TRBV28 CASSQGVSYTDTQYF TGTGCCAGCAGTCAGGGCGTGAGTTACACAGATACGCAGTATTTT
few TRBD1 TRBJ2-6 TRBV6-4 CASSGTGGSGANVLTF TGTGCCAGCTCCGGGACAGGGGGCTCTGGGGCCAACGTCCTGACTTTC
NA NA TRBJ2-1 TRBV19 CASSFPTGRNEQFF TGTGCCAGTAGTTTTCCGACAGGGAGGAATGAGCAGTTCTTC
NA TRBD2 TRBJ2-1 TRBV11-2 CASSPRGGGPYNEQFF TGTGCCAGCAGCCCCCGGGGGGGAGGGCCCTACAATGAGCAGTTCTTC
NA NA TRBJ2-7 TRBV30 CAASPGAPVDYEQYF TGTGCCGCCTCACCTGGGGCACCCGTCGACTACGAGCAGTACTTC
NA TRBD1 TRBJ2-2 TRBV25-1 CASSDPGQVNTGELFF TGTGCCAGCAGTGATCCCGGACAGGTGAACACCGGGGAGCTGTTTTTT
NA NA TRBJ1-1 TRBV7-2 CASSPGQNTEAFF TGTGCCAGCAGCCCGGGACAGAACACTGAAGCTTTCTTT
NA NA TRBJ2-7 TRBV7-2 CASSPPDSIWGEQYF TGTGCCAGCAGCCCGCCGGACAGCATCTGGGGCGAGCAGTACTTC
NA TRBD1 TRBJ1-1 TRBV2 CASGRDRMVNTEAFF TGTGCCAGCGGGAGGGACAGGATGGTCAACACTGAAGCTTTCTTT
NA NA TRBJ1-1 TRBV7-2 CASSLDGGGNTEAFF TGTGCCAGCAGCTTAGACGGGGGGGGAAACACTGAAGCTTTCTTT
NA TRBD1 TRBJ2-3 TRBV7-9 CSSSLVTGGALTDTQYF TGTTCCAGCAGCTTGGTGACAGGGGGAGCCTTAACAGATACGCAGTATTTT